This T cell receptor beta chain was identified during a study of T cells in Graves' hyperthyroidism and ophthalmopathy. Germline CDR1 SNHLY, CDR2 FYNNEI. The CDR3 totals 15 residues. V gave up 6 bases and J gave up 2 bases; unmatched junction bases: 6. This clonotype occurred a few times. Its antigen remains unidentified. Hyperthyroidism of Graves' type that showed no ophthalmopathy progression within 18 months was stable. Newly diagnosed hyperthyroidism patients aged 18 to 65 years had disease lasting under 2 months. Based on clinical symptoms, serum thyroxine and TRAb, thyroid ultrasound and orbital computed tomography, diagnoses were reached. The CDR3 regions of TCR beta were amplified from RNA transcripts. The HTBI set primed first-round TCR CDR3 RT-PCR. Using its own MiXCR run on the multiplex PCR reads, TCRdb lists one record per CDR3 protein. Of 560,000 or so distinct CDR3 sequences listed, 35% to 55% are singletons.

Study-wide results and limits: Ophthalmopathy cases were set apart from stable hyperthyroidism by a 13 V-J model.

The sequence derives from a woman aged 18-35 years with Graves' hyperthyroidism. Sequenced material: peripheral blood or thyroid tissue (not recorded which). The chain carries TRBV2 and TRBJ1-3, with 8 bases lining up with TRBD1. Here the CDR3 reads CASRTGQGTGNTIYF. In DNA form, the CDR3 reads TGTGCCAGCAGGACTGGACAGGGAACTGGAAACACCATATATTTT.